The clone carrying this T cell receptor (beta chain) has at least ten counts. Its antigen is not identified. This specimen belongs to a study of T cell repertoires in cytomegalovirus infection. At the level of the study: Used in the study were CMV epitopes, some recently identified and HLA-C-restricted, others well-studied and HLA-B-restricted. Through public TCR beta signatures, both CMV infection and matching HLA type were indicated.

Trimming at V came to 4 bases and at J to 2 bases, leaving 4 bases not matched to a gene. The germline CDR1 and CDR2 sequences are SGHVS and FNYEAQ. The CDR3 consists of 14 residues. TCRdb reanalysed the reads using MiXCR and keeps one entry per CDR3 protein. The sample gives fewer than 1,000,000 distinct CDR3 sequences, roughly 30% of which show up once; around an eighth is in the top ten. Study-level findings and limits: People with CMV and the relevant HLA were identified by cumulative public TCR beta family frequency. What dominated the ex vivo response were HLA-C-restricted CMV-specific TCR beta clonotypes.

The sequence was collected from a human donor in good health (CMV status not recorded). Some clones in this sample may be carry-over from other donors' samples. The chain recombines TRBV7-6 with TRBJ2-5; 7 nucleotides match TRBD1. The material sequenced was cultured CD8+ T cells from PBMCs, taken from culture after CMV antigen stimulation. Written as DNA, the CDR3 is TGTGCCAGCAGCTACGCAGGGGGTCAAGAGACCCAGTACTTC. It is translated as CASSYAGGQETQYF.